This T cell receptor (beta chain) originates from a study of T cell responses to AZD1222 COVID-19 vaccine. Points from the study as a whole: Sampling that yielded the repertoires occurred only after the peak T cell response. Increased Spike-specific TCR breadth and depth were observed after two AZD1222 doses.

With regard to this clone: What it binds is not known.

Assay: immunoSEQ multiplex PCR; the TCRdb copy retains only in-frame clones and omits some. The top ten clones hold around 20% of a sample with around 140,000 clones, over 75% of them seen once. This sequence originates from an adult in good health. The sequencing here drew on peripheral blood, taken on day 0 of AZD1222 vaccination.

The CDR3 is CASTTARANVLTF. The CDR3 DNA follows: TGTGCCAGTACGACAGCTCGGGCCAACGTCCTGACTTTC. The J gene is TRBJ2-6, the V gene TRBV19, with D possibly matching TRBD1 (5 bases). Trimming left V 7 bases short and J 5 bases short, with 9 bases between. CDR1 and CDR2 from the germline V gene are LNHDA and SQIVND (reference sequence). The CDR3 spans 13 residues.